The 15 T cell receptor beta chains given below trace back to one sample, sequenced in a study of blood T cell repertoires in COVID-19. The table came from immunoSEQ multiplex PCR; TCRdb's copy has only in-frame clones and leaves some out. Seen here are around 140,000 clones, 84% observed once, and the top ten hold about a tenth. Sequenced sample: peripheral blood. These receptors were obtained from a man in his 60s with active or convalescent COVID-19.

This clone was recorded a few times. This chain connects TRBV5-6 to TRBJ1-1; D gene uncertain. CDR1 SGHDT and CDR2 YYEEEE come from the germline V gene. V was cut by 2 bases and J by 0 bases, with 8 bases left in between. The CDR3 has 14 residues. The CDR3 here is CASSFTGVNTEAFF. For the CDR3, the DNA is TGTGCCAGCAGCTTTACCGGGGTGAACACTGAAGCTTTCTTT. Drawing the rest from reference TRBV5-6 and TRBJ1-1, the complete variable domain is DAGVTQSPTHLIKTRGQQVTLRCSPKSGHDTVSWYQQALGQGPQFIFQYYEEEERQRGNFPDRFSGHQFPNYSSELNVNALLLGDSALYLCASSFTGVNTEAFFGQGTRLTVV.

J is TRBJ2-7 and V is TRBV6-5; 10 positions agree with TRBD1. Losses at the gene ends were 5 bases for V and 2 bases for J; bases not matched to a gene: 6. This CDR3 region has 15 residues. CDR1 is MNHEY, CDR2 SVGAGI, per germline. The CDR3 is CASSLLGQGTYEQYF. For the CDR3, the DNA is TGTGCCAGCAGTCTCCTGGGACAGGGGACCTACGAGCAGTACTTC.

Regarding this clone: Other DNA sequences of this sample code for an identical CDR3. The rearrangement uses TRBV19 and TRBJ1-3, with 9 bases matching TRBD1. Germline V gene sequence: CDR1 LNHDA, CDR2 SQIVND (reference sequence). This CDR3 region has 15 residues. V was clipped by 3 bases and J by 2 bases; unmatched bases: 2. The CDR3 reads CASSIRQGAGNTIYF. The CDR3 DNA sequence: TGTGCCAGTAGTATCCGACAGGGGGCTGGAAACACCATATATTTT.

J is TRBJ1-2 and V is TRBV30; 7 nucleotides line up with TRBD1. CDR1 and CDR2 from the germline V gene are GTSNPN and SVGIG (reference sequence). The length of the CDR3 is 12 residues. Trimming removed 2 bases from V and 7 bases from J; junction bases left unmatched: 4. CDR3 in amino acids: CAWSTGAGGYTF. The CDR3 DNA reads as TGTGCCTGGAGTACAGGGGCTGGTGGCTACACCTTC. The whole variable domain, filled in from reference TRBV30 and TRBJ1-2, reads SQTIHQWPATLVQPVGSPLSLECTVEGTSNPNLYWYRQAAGRGLQLLFYSVGIGQISSEVPQNLSASRPQDRQFILSSKKLLLSDSGFYLCAWSTGAGGYTFGSGTRLTVV.

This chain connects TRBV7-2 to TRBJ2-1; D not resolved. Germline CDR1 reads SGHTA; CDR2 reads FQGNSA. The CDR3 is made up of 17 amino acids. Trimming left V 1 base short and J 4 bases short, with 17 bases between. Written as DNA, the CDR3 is TGTGCCAGCAGCTTAGGAGACACTCTTCGGATATACAATGAGCAGTTCTTC. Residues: CASSLGDTLRIYNEQFF.

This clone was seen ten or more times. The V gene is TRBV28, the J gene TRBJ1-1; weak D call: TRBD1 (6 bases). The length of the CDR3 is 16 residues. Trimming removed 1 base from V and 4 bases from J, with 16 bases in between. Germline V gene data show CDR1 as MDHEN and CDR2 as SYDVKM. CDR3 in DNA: TGTGCCAGCAGTTTATCTTTTGGGGGCAGAATCACTGAAGCTTTCTTT. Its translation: CASSLSFGGRITEAFF.

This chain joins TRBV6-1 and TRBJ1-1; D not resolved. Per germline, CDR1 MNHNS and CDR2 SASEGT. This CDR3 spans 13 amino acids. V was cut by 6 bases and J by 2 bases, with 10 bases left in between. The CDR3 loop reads CASRIEGNTEAFF. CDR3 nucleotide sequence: TGTGCCAGCAGGATAGAGGGTAACACTGAAGCTTTCTTT.

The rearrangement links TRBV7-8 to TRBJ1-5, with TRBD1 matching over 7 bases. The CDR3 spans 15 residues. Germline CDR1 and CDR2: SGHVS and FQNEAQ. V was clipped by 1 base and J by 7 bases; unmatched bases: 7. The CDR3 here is CASSLGAGGGQPQHF. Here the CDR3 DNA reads TGTGCCAGCAGCTTAGGCGCAGGGGGAGGACAGCCCCAGCATTTT.

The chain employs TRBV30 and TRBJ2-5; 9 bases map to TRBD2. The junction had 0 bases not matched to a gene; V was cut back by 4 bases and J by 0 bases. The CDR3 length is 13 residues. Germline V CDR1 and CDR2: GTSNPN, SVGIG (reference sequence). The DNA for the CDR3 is TGTGCCTGGACTAGCGGGAACCAAGAGACCCAGTACTTC. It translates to CAWTSGNQETQYF. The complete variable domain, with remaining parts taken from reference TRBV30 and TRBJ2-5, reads SQTIHQWPATLVQPVGSPLSLECTVEGTSNPNLYWYRQAAGRGLQLLFYSVGIGQISSEVPQNLSASRPQDRQFILSSKKLLLSDSGFYLCAWTSGNQETQYFGPGTRLLVL.

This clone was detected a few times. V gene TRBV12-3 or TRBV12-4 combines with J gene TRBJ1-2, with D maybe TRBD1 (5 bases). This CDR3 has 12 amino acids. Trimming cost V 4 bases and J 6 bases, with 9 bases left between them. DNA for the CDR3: TGTGCCAGCAGTTACCTACAGGATGGCTACACCTTC. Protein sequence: CASSYLQDGYTF.

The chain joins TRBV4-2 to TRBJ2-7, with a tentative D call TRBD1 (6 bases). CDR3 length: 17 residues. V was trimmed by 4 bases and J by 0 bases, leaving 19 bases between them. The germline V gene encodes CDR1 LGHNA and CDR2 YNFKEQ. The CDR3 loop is CASSPSSPQGRSYEQYF. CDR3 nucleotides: TGTGCCAGCAGCCCTTCATCGCCACAGGGACGCTCCTACGAGCAGTACTTC.

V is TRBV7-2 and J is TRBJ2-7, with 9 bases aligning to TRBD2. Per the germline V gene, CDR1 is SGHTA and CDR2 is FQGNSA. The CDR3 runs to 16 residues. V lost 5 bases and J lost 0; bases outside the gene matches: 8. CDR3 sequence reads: CASSPASSGDSYEQYF. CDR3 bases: TGTGCCAGCAGCCCGGCTTCTAGCGGGGACTCCTACGAGCAGTACTTC.

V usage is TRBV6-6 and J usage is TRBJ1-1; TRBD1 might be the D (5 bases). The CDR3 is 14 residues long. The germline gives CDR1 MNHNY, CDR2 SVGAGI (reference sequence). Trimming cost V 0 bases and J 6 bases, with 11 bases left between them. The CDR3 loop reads CASSYSRGTAEAFF. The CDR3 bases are TGTGCCAGCAGTTACTCGCGGGGGACGGCTGAAGCTTTCTTT.

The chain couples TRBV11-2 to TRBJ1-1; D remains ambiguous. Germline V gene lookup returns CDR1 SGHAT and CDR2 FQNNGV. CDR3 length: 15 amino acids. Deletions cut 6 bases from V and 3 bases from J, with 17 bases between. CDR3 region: CASSRLPGVDTEAFF. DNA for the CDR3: TGTGCCAGCAGTCGCCTGCCCGGGGTAGACACTGAAGCTTTCTTT.

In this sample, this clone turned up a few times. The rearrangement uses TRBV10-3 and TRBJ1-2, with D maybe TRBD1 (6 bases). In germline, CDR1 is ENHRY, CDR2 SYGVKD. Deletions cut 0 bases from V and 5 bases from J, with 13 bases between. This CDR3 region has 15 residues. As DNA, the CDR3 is TGTGCCATCAGTGAGTCGGCAGGGGCTCTGTATGGCTACACCTTC. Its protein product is CAISESAGALYGYTF.